The 25 T cell receptor beta chains presented below share a single source sample, sequenced in a study of regulatory T cells in long-lasting Graves disease. In building TCR beta libraries, iRepertoire HTBI primers were used together with Arm-PCR of CDR3 regions. TCRdb re-derived calls from the multiplex PCR reads in MiXCR, one entry per CDR3 protein. This repertoire shows 250,000 to 300,000 distinct CDR3 sequences, under 25% found once; its top ten account for roughly 56%. Time point here: persistent/refractory GD, antithyroid drugs over 5 years with positive TRAb. RNA isolated from PBMCs was used to make the TCR library. The sample was peripheral blood mononuclear cells (PBMCs), taken when the disease was refractory, from a patient treated with antithyroid drugs. Receptors were obtained from a female donor with Graves disease.

This clonotype was recorded many times. The rearrangement links TRBV28 to TRBJ2-7; D ambiguous. From germline, CDR1 is MDHEN and CDR2 SYDVKM. The CDR3 has 14 residues. CDR3 amino acids: CGTQKGFSSYEQYF. The CDR3 DNA is TGTGGAACACAAAAGGGTTTCAGCTCCTACGAGCAGTACTTC. Full variable domain (missing parts from reference TRBV28 and TRBJ2-7): DVKVTQSSRYLVKRTGEKVFLECVQDMDHENMFWYRQDPGLGLRLIYFSYDVKMKEKGDIPEGYSVSREKKERFSLILESASTNQTSMYLCGTQKGFSSYEQYFGPGTRLTVT.

The chain combines TRBV12-3 or TRBV12-4 with TRBJ2-1; no clear D gene. Trimming took off 6 bases at V and 4 bases at J, with 16 bases between the two ends. The CDR3 has 15 amino acids. DNA of the CDR3: TGTGCCAGCAGCAAGGACCCCCCGCTATACAATGAGCAGTTCTTC. The encoded protein is CASSKDPPLYNEQFF.

This chain uses TRBV15 with TRBJ2-7; D call uncertain. There are 11 residues in the CDR3. Germline-derived CDR1 and CDR2 are LNHNV and YYDKDF (reference sequence). V lost 5 bases and J 6 bases, leaving 8 bases between the germline ends. CDR3: CATSPWGEQYF. The CDR3 DNA follows: TGTGCCACCAGCCCGTGGGGCGAGCAGTACTTC.

This clonotype was observed many times. This chain links TRBV28 with TRBJ1-6; unclear D gene. Germline assignment: CDR1 MDHEN and CDR2 SYDVKM. V was cut by 4 bases and J by 10 bases, with 32 bases left in between. The CDR3 is 20 residues long. CDR3 in DNA: TGTGCCAGCAGTTATAGGTCCTTACTGGACGGGGAAGAGATTGGATCACCCCTCCACTTT. Its protein product is CASSYRSLLDGEEIGSPLHF.

This clonotype appeared a few times. Written as DNA, the CDR3 is TGTGCCAGCAGTTTACTCCAGGGTTTAGAGACCCAGTACTTC. Translated: CASSLLQGLETQYF. The V gene is TRBV27, the J gene TRBJ2-5; TRBD1 is a possible D gene (5 bases). The CDR3 covers 14 residues. The V gene lost 2 bases and the J gene lost 4 bases, with 11 bases spanning the gap. The germline gives CDR1 MNHEY, CDR2 SMNVEV (reference sequence).

A word on this clonotype: Here the CDR3 omits its conserved ending phenylalanine or tryptophan, so a read error is the likely source. This chain uses TRBV24-1 with TRBJ1-5, with TRBD1 as a possible D gene (6 bases). Deletions cut 5 bases from V and 10 bases from J, with 11 bases between. The CDR3 is 12 amino acids. Germline lookup yields CDR1 KGHDR and CDR2 SFDVKD. The CDR3 loop reads CATSVPDRPQHS. The DNA for the CDR3 is TGTGCCACCAGTGTCCCGGACAGACCCCAGCATTCT.

This clonotype came up once. With a much larger clone just one base away, this may be a read error. V usage is TRBV10-3 and J usage is TRBJ2-6; 10 bases agree with TRBD1. The CDR3 is made up of 17 amino acids. Germline loops: CDR1 ENHRY, CDR2 SYGVKD. Losses at the gene ends were 4 bases for V and 0 bases for J; bases not matched to a gene: 3. CDR3: CAISGRTGGSGANVLTF. CDR3 DNA sequence: TGTGCCATCAGTGGGCGGACAGGGGGCTCTGGGGCCAACGTCCTGACTTTC.

J is TRBJ2-1 and V is TRBV6-1; D may correspond to TRBD1 or TRBD2 (5 bases each). Trimming stripped 7 bases from V and 10 bases from J, with 17 bases between. CDR1 MNHNS and CDR2 SASEGT come from the germline V gene. This CDR3 has 13 residues. The CDR3 DNA follows: TGTGCCAGCACCAGGGACCGGGCAGGGGAGCAGTTCTTC. Protein product: CASTRDRAGEQFF.

The gene calls are TRBV4-3 and TRBJ2-2; a weak D match, TRBD2 (6 bases). CDR1 is LGHNA and CDR2 is YSLEER in the germline V gene. V was pared by 3 bases and J by 3 bases, with 14 bases between. The CDR3 length is 16 residues. CDR3 amino acids: CASSHASVLDTGELFF. The CDR3 DNA sequence: TGCGCCAGCAGCCACGCTAGCGTGTTGGACACCGGGGAGCTGTTTTTT.

Turning to this clonotype: Being one base from a much bigger clone, this may be a read error. The chain couples TRBV7-9 to TRBJ2-7; no definite D call. The CDR3 is 14 residues long. Looked up from germline, CDR1 is SEHNR and CDR2 is FQNEAQ (reference sequence). CDR3 coding DNA: TGTACCAGCAGCCCTAAGCGCCCAACCTACGAGCAGTACTTC. Encoded protein: CTSSPKRPTYEQYF. Looking up the rest from reference TRBV7-9 and TRBJ2-7 gives the full variable domain: DTGVSQNPRHKITKRGQNVTFRCDPISEHNRLYWYRQTLGQGPEFLTYFQNEAQLEKSRLLSDRFSAERPKGSFSTLEIQRTEQGDSAMYLCTSSPKRPTYEQYFGPGTRLTVT.

This chain connects TRBV20-1 to TRBJ2-1; 7 bases fit TRBD2. CDR3 length equals 15 residues. The ends lost 3 bases at V and 7 bases at J; junction bases unmatched: 12. In germline, CDR1 is DFQATT, CDR2 SNEGSKA (reference sequence). CDR3 sequence (DNA): TGCAGTGCTAGCTATATGGCGGGAGTCGGGAATGAGCAGTTCTTC. It yields the protein CSASYMAGVGNEQFF.

This clonotype was seen ten or more times. This rearrangement joins TRBV18 to TRBJ1-1; weak D call: TRBD1 (5 bases). CDR1 is KGHSH, CDR2 LQKENI, per germline. CDR3 length equals 16 residues. V was clipped by 0 bases and J by 6 bases, with 17 bases between them. CDR3 residues: CASSPPEAGRNAEAFF. As DNA, the CDR3 is TGTGCCAGCTCACCACCGGAGGCAGGGCGGAATGCTGAAGCTTTCTTT.

There are a few counts of this clonotype. V is TRBV20-1 and J is TRBJ2-7; TRBD1 or TRBD2 may be the D gene (5 bases each). The CDR3 is made up of 15 amino acids. CDR1 and CDR2 from the germline V gene are DFQATT and SNEGSKA (reference sequence). Trimming stripped 0 bases from V and 3 bases from J, with 15 bases between. CDR3 sequence: CSARDELLGVYEQYF. DNA for the CDR3: TGCAGTGCTAGAGATGAGCTATTGGGGGTCTACGAGCAGTACTTC.

This clonotype showed up many times. This sequence joins TRBV3-1 and TRBJ2-5, with TRBD1 identical over 8 bases. Germline values: CDR1 LGHDT, CDR2 YNNKEL (reference sequence). The CDR3 runs 13 residues. J lost 3 bases, V lost 7 bases, and 4 bases had no gene match. The CDR3 nucleotides are TGTGCCAGCAAAGAGGACAGGGAAGAGACCCAGTACTTC. This encodes CASKEDREETQYF.

Many counts were recorded for this clonotype. The DNA of the CDR3 is TGCAGTGCCACCAGCGGGAGGGTTAACTACGAGCAGTACTTC. The encoded protein is CSATSGRVNYEQYF. This chain links TRBV20-1 with TRBJ2-7; 10 bases map to TRBD2. V trimming: 6 bases; J trimming: 3 bases; junction bases outside the gene matches: 8. The germline CDR1 and CDR2 sequences are DFQATT and SNEGSKA (reference sequence). The CDR3 is 14 residues long.

The genes are TRBV10-3 and TRBJ1-3; D possibly corresponds to TRBD1 (5 bases). This CDR3 contains 15 residues. CDR1 and CDR2 from the germline V gene are ENHRY and SYGVKD. Trimming removed 6 bases from V and 1 base from J, with 13 bases in between. CDR3 sequence: CAIRGDLGSGNTIYF. CDR3 bases: TGTGCCATCAGGGGGGACCTTGGATCTGGAAACACCATATATTTT.

The gene calls are TRBV9 and TRBJ2-7; D not certain. The CDR3 consists of 14 residues. Germline assignment: CDR1 SGDLS and CDR2 YYNGEE. Trimming cost V 4 bases and J 0 bases, with 11 bases left between them. The CDR3 nucleotides read TGTGCCAGCAGCCTCACGCCGGACTCCTACGAGCAGTACTTC. Residues: CASSLTPDSYEQYF.

This chain joins TRBV3-1 and TRBJ2-3; 13 nucleotides line up with TRBD2. The CDR3 covers 18 residues. The germline V gene has CDR1 LGHDT and CDR2 YNNKEL (reference sequence). Trimming cost V 2 bases and J 5 bases; bases outside gene matches: 10. The DNA of the CDR3 is TGTGCCAGCAGCCAACCCTCAGGACTAGCGGGAGTGAAAGATACGCAGTATTTT. It translates to CASSQPSGLAGVKDTQYF.

The V gene is TRBV28, the J gene TRBJ1-5; D is possibly TRBD1 (5 bases). The V end was cut by 5 bases, the J end by 9 bases, with 20 bases between. Germline V gene data show CDR1 as MDHEN and CDR2 as SYDVKM. CDR3 length: 15 residues. DNA for the CDR3: TGTGCCAGCAGTCAAGCCGACAGTCCACGGGGGCCCCAGCATTTT. This sequence encodes CASSQADSPRGPQHF.

The gene calls are TRBV19 and TRBJ1-5; possible D gene TRBD1, 6 bases. The CDR3 is 13 amino acids. CDR1 is LNHDA, CDR2 SQIVND, per germline (reference sequence). The V and J ends lost 11 bases and 4 bases respectively, with 15 bases between them. The CDR3 nucleotides read TGTGCCTCCCAGGATCAGGGGAATCAGCCCCAGCATTTT. Its protein product is CASQDQGNQPQHF.

Notes on this clonotype: It may be a read error: a sequence one base away is much more abundant. The chain has TRBV2 and TRBJ1-1, with D unresolved. This CDR3 contains 11 residues. Germline CDR1 SNHLY, CDR2 FYNNEI. This chain's CDR3 is CASRGISEALF. CDR3 bases: TGTGCCAGCAGGGGGATCTCTGAAGCTCTCTTT.

This clonotype has only a few counts. The genes are TRBV30 and TRBJ1-1; D unclear. V shed 2 bases and J shed 0 bases, with 10 bases lying between them. CDR1 and CDR2 (germline): GTSNPN, SVGIG (reference sequence). This CDR3 is 14 amino acids long. Here the CDR3 DNA reads TGTGCCTGGAGTTCGGGCCTTATGAACACTGAAGCTTTCTTT. It codes for CAWSSGLMNTEAFF.

This clonotype was detected only a few times. The J gene is TRBJ2-7, the V gene TRBV7-9; 9 positions agree with TRBD1. This CDR3 is 15 amino acids long. J lost 4 bases, V lost 4 bases, and 8 bases had no gene match. From germline, CDR1 is SEHNR and CDR2 FQNEAQ (reference sequence). The CDR3 spells CASSSHWTGEYEQYF. CDR3 DNA sequence: TGTGCCAGCAGCTCCCACTGGACAGGGGAATACGAGCAGTACTTC.

This clonotype was detected ten times or more. The chain has TRBV2 and TRBJ1-1; 7 positions match TRBD1. Germline-derived CDR1 and CDR2 are SNHLY and FYNNEI. The V segment lost 10 bases and the J segment 4 bases; nucleotides outside the gene matches: 15. The CDR3 contains 15 residues. CDR3 nucleotide sequence: TGTGCCACCTCGGGGGGAGGGGGCCGGGGCACTGAAGCTTTCTTT. The encoded protein is CATSGGGGRGTEAFF.

The gene calls are TRBV7-8 and TRBJ2-7; D may be TRBD2 (5 bases). Germline V lookup: CDR1 SGHVS, CDR2 FQNEAQ. This CDR3 spans 16 amino acids. Trimming took off 1 base at V and 3 bases at J, with 16 bases between the two ends. In DNA, the CDR3 is TGTGCCAGCAGCTTAGGGGCGTTAGGACTCCGCTACGAGCAGTACTTC. Protein: CASSLGALGLRYEQYF.